Listed below are T cell receptor beta chains from one sample, sequenced in a study of technical replicates of blood from a handful of donors. The protocol was immunoSEQ multiplex PCR, while the TCRdb copy is restricted to in-frame clones and leaves out a portion. This table holds 84,000 or so clones, roughly 94% found once. The source material was T cells isolated from PBMCs. Receptor source: a human donor in good health. The CDR3 runs from the conserved cysteine through the conserved F or W. Each record gives: J gene, V gene, D gene, clone size, CDR3 DNA, CDR3 protein. A D gene is named only where the DNA matches it firmly. Clone size is not always given. Where it is, it says once, few, many or a class for expanded clones.

>TRBJ2-7|TRBV6-5|NA|NA
TGTGCCAGCAGCCCGATAGTAGACGAGCAGTACTTC
CASSPIVDEQYF
>TRBJ1-1|TRBV11-1|TRBD1|once
TGTGCCAGCAGCCCATTTCGAGACAGGGTGAACACTGAAGCTTTCTTT
CASSPFRDRVNTEAFF
>TRBJ2-7|TRBV7-2|NA|once
TGTGCCAGCAGCACCAGACAGGTGCTCGATCCTAAGCTTAACTACGAGCAGTACTTC
CASSTRQVLDPKLNYEQYF
>TRBJ1-6|TRBV19|NA|NA
TGTGCCAGTAGTATAACCGGACACGCCAATTCACCCCTCCACTTT
CASSITGHANSPLHF
>TRBJ1-3|TRBV5-3|NA|NA
TGTGCCAGAAGCTGGAGACGCCGATACTCTGGAAACACCATATATTTT
CARSWRRRYSGNTIYF
>TRBJ2-1|TRBV9|TRBD2|once
TGTGCCAGCAGCGCCCGCCGGACTAGCCTATACAATGAGCAGTTCTTC
CASSARRTSLYNEQFF
>TRBJ2-3|TRBV29-1|TRBD2|NA
TGCAGTCGGACCGGGAGGGATACAGATACGCAGTATTTT
CSRTGRDTDTQYF
>TRBJ2-5|TRBV6-5|NA|NA
TGTGCCAGCAGTGTTGGTGAAGCCCACTTAGAGACCCAGTACTTC
CASSVGEAHLETQYF
>TRBJ2-5|TRBV5-4|NA|NA
TGTGCCAGCAGCTTGATACTGGGCGGGACGGGGGAGACCCAGTACTTC
CASSLILGGTGETQYF
>TRBJ1-1|TRBV6-1|NA|NA
TGTGCCAGCAGTGAAGTATTCAGTAACACTGAAGCTTTCTTT
CASSEVFSNTEAFF
>TRBJ2-2|TRBV27|TRBD2|NA
TGTGCCAGCAGTCTCTTAGCGGGACGGAACACCGGGGAGCTGTTTTTT
CASSLLAGRNTGELFF